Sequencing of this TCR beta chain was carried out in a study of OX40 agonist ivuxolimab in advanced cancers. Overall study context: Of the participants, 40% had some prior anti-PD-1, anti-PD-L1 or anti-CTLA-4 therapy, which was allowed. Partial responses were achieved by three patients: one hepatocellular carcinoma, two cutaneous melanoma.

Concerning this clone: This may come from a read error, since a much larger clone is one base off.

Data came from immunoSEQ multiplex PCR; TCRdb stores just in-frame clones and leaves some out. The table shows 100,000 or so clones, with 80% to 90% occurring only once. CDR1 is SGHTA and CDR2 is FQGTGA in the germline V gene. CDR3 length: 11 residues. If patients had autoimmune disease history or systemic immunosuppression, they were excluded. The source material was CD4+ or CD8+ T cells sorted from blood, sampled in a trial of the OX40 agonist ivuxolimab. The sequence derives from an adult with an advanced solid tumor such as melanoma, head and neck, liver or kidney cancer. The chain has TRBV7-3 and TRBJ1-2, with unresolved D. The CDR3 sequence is CASGLNYGYTF. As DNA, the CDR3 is TGTGCCAGCGGCTTGAACTATGGCTACACCTTC.